The 6 T cell receptor beta chains given below trace back to one sample, sequenced in a study of shared clonotypes between healthy human individuals. Assay: immunoSEQ multiplex PCR; the TCRdb copy retains only in-frame clones and omits some. The repertoire holds fewer than 1.4 million clones, with around 78% as singletons. The material sequenced was memory CD4+ T cells from PBMCs. Regarding subset: CD45RA-negative fraction. The receptors shown here come from a man aged 18-30 years in good health. Some clones in this sample may be carry-over from other donors' samples.

CDR3 loop: CASSSKGGLGNTGELFF. For the CDR3, the DNA is TGTGCCAGCAGCTCTAAAGGGGGCCTCGGGAACACCGGGGAGCTGTTTTTT. This chain links TRBV7-9 with TRBJ2-2, with 7 bases matching TRBD1. V dropped 4 bases and J dropped 1; count of bases not matched to a gene: 9. CDR1 SEHNR and CDR2 FQNEAQ come from the germline V gene (reference sequence). The length of the CDR3 is 17 residues.

V gene TRBV30 combines with J gene TRBJ2-7; D is unclear. With 8 bases removed from V and 6 bases from J, the gap between germline ends came to 20 bases. The CDR3 loop spans 13 amino acids. Germline lookup yields CDR1 GTSNPN and CDR2 SVGIG (reference sequence). CDR3 sequence: CAAESGPMIEQYF. CDR3 DNA: TGTGCCGCTGAATCTGGTCCAATGATCGAGCAGTACTTC.

The rearrangement uses TRBV6-4 and TRBJ2-4; D gene ambiguous. Between the trimmed V and J ends, which lost 7 bases and 0 bases, there was a span of 16 bases. The CDR3 totals 16 residues. Germline lookup yields CDR1 MRHNA and CDR2 SNTAGT. The CDR3 region is CASTLSVFRAKNIQYF. CDR3 DNA sequence: TGTGCCAGCACCCTTAGTGTCTTTCGAGCCAAAAACATTCAGTACTTC.

This clone was counted between two and nine times. The chain employs TRBV7-2 and TRBJ2-3; a weak D match, TRBD2 (5 bases). Germline assignment: CDR1 SGHTA and CDR2 FQGNSA. The CDR3 contains 14 residues. V lost 1 base and J lost 6, with 11 bases in between. The CDR3: CASSLELVSDTQYF. The CDR3, as DNA: TGTGCCAGCAGCTTAGAACTAGTCTCCGATACGCAGTATTTT.

The sample holds many counts of this clone. This chain joins TRBV9 and TRBJ1-1; TRBD1 might be the D (5 bases). This CDR3 is built from 14 residues. The germline V gene encodes CDR1 SGDLS and CDR2 YYNGEE. Trimming cost V 0 bases and J 4 bases, with 10 bases left between them. CDR3 amino acids: CASSVGGSSTEAFF. CDR3 in DNA: TGTGCCAGCAGCGTAGGGGGCAGCTCCACTGAAGCTTTCTTT. Full variable domain (missing parts from reference TRBV9 and TRBJ1-1): DSGVTQTPKHLITATGQRVTLRCSPRSGDLSVYWYQQSLDQGLQFLIQYYNGEERAKGNILERFSAQQFPDLHSELNLSSLELGDSALYFCASSVGGSSTEAFFGQGTRLTVV.

This chain joins TRBV14 and TRBJ2-3; D ambiguous. The germline V gene has CDR1 SGHDN and CDR2 FVKESK. The CDR3 runs to 13 residues. Trimming left V 4 bases short and J 1 base short, with 6 bases between. CDR3 region: CASSPWRTDTQYF. The CDR3 DNA reads TGTGCCAGCAGCCCCTGGCGCACAGATACGCAGTATTTT.